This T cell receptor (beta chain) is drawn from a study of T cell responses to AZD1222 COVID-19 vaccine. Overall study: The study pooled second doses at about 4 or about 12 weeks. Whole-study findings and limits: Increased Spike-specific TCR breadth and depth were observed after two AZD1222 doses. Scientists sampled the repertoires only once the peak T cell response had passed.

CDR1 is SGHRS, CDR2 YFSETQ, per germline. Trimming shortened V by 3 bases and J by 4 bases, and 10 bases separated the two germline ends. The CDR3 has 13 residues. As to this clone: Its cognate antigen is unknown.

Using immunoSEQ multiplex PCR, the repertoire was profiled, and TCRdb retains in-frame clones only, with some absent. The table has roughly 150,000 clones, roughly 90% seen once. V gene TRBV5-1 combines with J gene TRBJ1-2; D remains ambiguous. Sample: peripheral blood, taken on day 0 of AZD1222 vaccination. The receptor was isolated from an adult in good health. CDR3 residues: CASSSTQIYGYTF. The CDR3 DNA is TGCGCCAGCAGCTCGACACAAATCTATGGCTACACCTTC.